Reported below is one TCR beta chain. This CDR3 spans 17 amino acids. Germline CDR1 reads ENHRY; CDR2 reads SYGVKD. The V end was cut by 5 bases, the J end by 1 base, with 18 bases between. The protocol was immunoSEQ multiplex PCR, while the TCRdb copy is restricted to in-frame clones and leaves out a portion. The sample consists of around 50,000 clones, about 80% of them appearing once. The data were obtained in a study of early stage breast cancer tumors. Input material: blood. The TCR originated in a person aged 50 to 59 with breast cancer. The J gene is TRBJ2-1, the V gene TRBV10-3; D is perhaps TRBD1 (6 bases). The CDR3 loop is CAISSGVGQGSYNEQFF. The CDR3 bases are TGTGCCATCAGTTCCGGGGTGGGGCAGGGGTCCTACAATGAGCAGTTCTTC.